The next 7 T cell receptor beta chains were all read from a single sample in a study of response to subunit inactivated influenza vaccine. Using its own MiXCR run on the RT-PCR reads, TCRdb lists one record per CDR3 protein. The sample yields some 150,000 distinct CDR3 sequences, more than 10% seen once. The same data also went into a second study, on T cells expressing NK-cell markers. Per that study: The authors made TCR beta cDNA libraries by 5'RACE template switching. This switching added a universal primer site and UMIs.

The sample in question was CD8+ T cells sorted from PBMCs, obtained 11 to 12 days after vaccination. The receptors come from a middle-aged man who received an inactivated influenza vaccine.

This clonotype has a count of ten or more. The J gene is TRBJ2-2, the V gene TRBV12-3 or TRBV12-4; 7 bases align to TRBD2. Losses at the gene ends were 7 bases for V and 0 bases for J; bases not matched to a gene: 8. The CDR3 is 16 amino acids. CDR3 coding DNA: TGTGCCAGCACCAACCCGACTAGCCCGAACACCGGGGAGCTGTTTTTT. Translation: CASTNPTSPNTGELFF.

This clonotype has only a few counts. The chain recombines TRBV12-3 or TRBV12-4 with TRBJ2-5; D unclear. This CDR3 has 14 residues. V was pared by 3 bases and J by 1 base, with 9 bases between. The CDR3 DNA follows: TGTGCCAGCAGTTTGGAACGGTCCCAAGAGACCCAGTACTTC. Its protein product is CASSLERSQETQYF.

This clonotype was counted a few times. The chain joins TRBV4-3 to TRBJ2-1, with TRBD2 identical over 7 bases. Germline V lookup: CDR1 LGHNA, CDR2 YSLEER. The CDR3 is 18 residues long. Trimming took 0 bases from V and 4 from J; bases not matched to a gene: 12. CDR3 bases: TGCGCCAGCAGCCAAGATCCCCAGACCGGGAGGATGTACAATGAGCAGTTCTTC. Protein: CASSQDPQTGRMYNEQFF.

There are many counts of this clonotype. This sequence joins TRBV6-2 or TRBV6-3 and TRBJ2-1; TRBD2 matches 7 bases. The V segment lost 7 bases and the J segment 0 bases; nucleotides outside the gene matches: 9. The CDR3 is made up of 16 amino acids. The germline gives CDR1 MNHEY, CDR2 SVGEGT. CDR3 sequence: CASTGRGMSSYNEQFF. The CDR3 nucleotides read TGTGCCAGCACCGGGCGGGGGATGAGCTCCTACAATGAGCAGTTCTTC.

This chain uses TRBV4-3 with TRBJ2-7; D may correspond to TRBD1 or TRBD2 (5 bases each). Trimming pared 1 base from V and 0 bases from J, leaving 13 bases between. The CDR3 spans 16 residues. Germline values: CDR1 LGHNA, CDR2 YSLEER. The CDR3 DNA reads TGCGCCAGCAGCCAAGGAACTTGGGACCCCTCCTACGAGCAGTACTTC. Its protein is CASSQGTWDPSYEQYF.

The rearrangement uses TRBV7-2 and TRBJ1-1; no reliable D call. CDR1 SGHTA and CDR2 FQGNSA come from the germline V gene. V dropped 5 bases and J dropped 7 bases, with 14 bases sitting between them. CDR3 length equals 13 residues. CDR3: CASSQDEAVEAFF. DNA for the CDR3: TGTGCCAGCAGCCAAGACGAAGCTGTTGAAGCTTTCTTT. The entire variable domain, with the rest obtained from reference TRBV7-2 and TRBJ1-1, is as follows: GAGVSQSPSNKVTEKGKDVELRCDPISGHTALYWYRQSLGQGLEFLIYFQGNSAPDKSGLPSDRFSAERTGGSVSTLTIQRTQQEDSAVYLCASSQDEAVEAFFGQGTRLTVV.

This rearrangement joins TRBV4-3 to TRBJ2-2; 12 nucleotides match TRBD2. Germline V gives CDR1 LGHNA, CDR2 YSLEER. This CDR3 is 18 amino acids long. With 0 bases clipped from V and 1 base from J, the junction kept 3 bases outside the gene matches. This CDR3 reads CASSQDLGLAGNTGELFF. The DNA for the CDR3 is TGCGCCAGCAGCCAAGACTTGGGACTAGCGGGGAACACCGGGGAGCTGTTTTTT.